A single sample gave rise to the 26 T cell receptor beta chains below, sequenced in a study of blood T cell repertoires in COVID-19. Measured with immunoSEQ multiplex PCR; TCRdb has only the in-frame clones, and not every one. The table records roughly 260,000 clones, around 92% of them present only once. The sequenced sample was peripheral blood. These receptors all come from a person aged 18 to 30 with COVID-19, enrolled during active disease.

This chain joins TRBV7-8 and TRBJ2-1; no definite D call. The CDR3 is 12 residues long. Trimming cost V 1 base and J 8 bases, with 6 bases left between them. CDR1 SGHVS and CDR2 FQNEAQ come from the germline V gene. The chain's CDR3 is CASSLGLHEQFF. The CDR3 nucleotides are TGTGCCAGCAGCTTAGGTCTCCATGAGCAGTTCTTC.

This sequence joins TRBV5-5 and TRBJ1-2, with a weak D call TRBD1 (6 bases). Trimming removed 3 bases from V and 6 bases from J, with 18 bases in between. CDR1 is SGHKS and CDR2 is YYEKEE in the germline V gene (reference sequence). The CDR3 is made up of 15 amino acids. CDR3 amino acids: CASSSRQVIEDGYTF. For the CDR3, the DNA is TGTGCCAGCAGCTCTAGACAGGTAATAGAAGATGGCTACACCTTC. Full variable domain (missing parts from reference TRBV5-5 and TRBJ1-2): DAGVTQSPTHLIKTRGQQVTLRCSPISGHKSVSWYQQVLGQGPQFIFQYYEKEERGRGNFPDRFSARQFPNYSSELNVNALLLGDSALYLCASSSRQVIEDGYTFGSGTRLTVV.

This rearrangement joins TRBV5-1 to TRBJ2-7; no firm D call. Deletions cut 2 bases from V and 7 bases from J, with 7 bases between. This CDR3 region has 11 residues. Germline V gene sequence: CDR1 SGHRS, CDR2 YFSETQ. The CDR3 nucleotides read TGCGCCAGCAGCTTCTATGGTGAGCAGTACTTC. Translated, it gives CASSFYGEQYF. Full variable domain (remainder filled in from reference TRBV5-1 and TRBJ2-7): KAGVTQTPRYLIKTRGQQVTLSCSPISGHRSVSWYQQTPGQGLQFLFEYFSETQRNKGNFPGRFSGRQFSNSRSEMNVSTLELGDSALYLCASSFYGEQYFGPGTRLTVT.

J is TRBJ1-1 and V is TRBV2, with 8 nucleotides matching TRBD1. Germline V gene lookup returns CDR1 SNHLY and CDR2 FYNNEI. Trimming took 8 bases from V and 4 from J; bases not matched to a gene: 12. This CDR3 contains 15 residues. CDR3 nucleotides: TGTGCCAGCCCGGTCGGGACAGGAGGTGGCACTGAAGCTTTCTTT. Its protein is CASPVGTGGGTEAFF.

J is TRBJ2-7 and V is TRBV6-6, with 9 bases aligning to TRBD1. J was trimmed by 4 bases and V by 7 bases; bases with no gene match: 8. Germline CDR1 reads MNHNY; CDR2 reads SVGAGI (reference sequence). The CDR3 loop spans 14 amino acids. CDR3 protein: CASTRGQGLYEQYF. CDR3 nucleotides: TGTGCCAGCACCCGGGGACAGGGTCTTTACGAGCAGTACTTC.

The rearrangement links TRBV28 to TRBJ1-5; 9 bases are shared with TRBD1. CDR1 is MDHEN and CDR2 is SYDVKM in the germline V gene. The junction had 3 bases not matched to a gene; V was cut back by 3 bases and J by 3 bases. The CDR3 extends over 15 amino acids. CDR3 sequence: CASSLDRGLNQPQHF. Written as DNA, the CDR3 is TGTGCCAGCAGTTTGGACAGGGGCCTCAATCAGCCCCAGCATTTT.

The genes are TRBV14 and TRBJ2-7, with D possibly matching TRBD1 (5 bases). Germline assignment: CDR1 SGHDN and CDR2 FVKESK. The CDR3 contains 15 residues. With 0 bases removed from V and 5 bases from J, the gap between germline ends came to 14 bases. CDR3 in amino acids: CASSQEAGSANEQYF. CDR3 coding DNA: TGTGCCAGCAGCCAAGAGGCAGGGTCTGCGAACGAGCAGTACTTC.

This chain joins TRBV5-4 and TRBJ2-1; D possibly corresponds to TRBD2 (6 bases). V was shortened by 1 base and J by 3 bases, with 8 bases between the two germline ends. This CDR3 is built from 14 residues. CDR1 and CDR2 (germline): SGHNT, YYREEE (reference sequence). The CDR3 region is CASSLSSGYNEQFF. The DNA for the CDR3 is TGTGCCAGCAGCTTGAGTAGCGGCTACAATGAGCAGTTCTTC.

The rearrangement uses TRBV3-1 (or the pseudogene TRBV3-2) and TRBJ2-6, with D perhaps matching TRBD1 (5 bases). Between the trimmed V and J ends, which lost 4 bases and 0 bases, there was a span of 10 bases. CDR3 size: 16 residues. Looked up from germline, CDR1 is LGHDT and CDR2 is YNNKEL (reference sequence). DNA of the CDR3: TGTGCCAGCAGCCCTCCGACAGTCTCTGGGGCCAACGTCCTGACTTTC. Protein sequence: CASSPPTVSGANVLTF.

The chain joins TRBV5-6 to TRBJ2-7, with TRBD2 identical over 9 bases. J lost 1 base, V lost 4 bases, and 9 bases had no gene match. CDR1 and CDR2 from the germline V gene are SGHDT and YYEEEE. This CDR3 is built from 16 residues. CDR3 sequence reads: CASSQSSGSASYEQYF. In nucleotides, the CDR3 is TGTGCCAGCAGCCAAAGTAGCGGGAGCGCGTCCTACGAGCAGTACTTC.

J is TRBJ1-1 and V is TRBV9; D call uncertain. Germline V gene data show CDR1 as SGDLS and CDR2 as YYNGEE. Between the trimmed V and J ends, which lost 0 bases and 2 bases, there was a span of 11 bases. This CDR3 comprises 15 residues. The CDR3 loop reads CASSVDSGYNTEAFF. The CDR3 coding sequence is TGTGCCAGCAGCGTAGATTCCGGGTATAACACTGAAGCTTTCTTT. The entire variable domain, with the rest obtained from reference TRBV9 and TRBJ1-1, is as follows: DSGVTQTPKHLITATGQRVTLRCSPRSGDLSVYWYQQSLDQGLQFLIQYYNGEERAKGNILERFSAQQFPDLHSELNLSSLELGDSALYFCASSVDSGYNTEAFFGQGTRLTVV.

V gene TRBV12-3 or TRBV12-4 combines with J gene TRBJ2-5; D gene unclear. CDR3 length equals 11 residues. V was cut by 3 bases and J by 5 bases, with 4 bases left in between. The CDR3 is CASSFSETQYF. In nucleotides, the CDR3 is TGTGCCAGCAGTTTTAGTGAGACCCAGTACTTC.

This chain links TRBV4-1 with TRBJ2-7, with 10 bases matching TRBD2. This CDR3 has 15 residues. Germline V lookup: CDR1 MGHRA, CDR2 YSYEKL. After removal of 5 bases from V and 4 bases from J, the junction contained 8 bases not matched to a gene. CDR3 DNA sequence: TGCGCCAGCAGCTCCCCCGGGACTAGCGAATACGAGCAGTACTTC. As protein: CASSSPGTSEYEQYF.

This chain uses TRBV11-2 with TRBJ2-7; D possibly corresponds to TRBD1 (5 bases). V gave up 1 base and J gave up 6 bases, with 13 bases separating them. The CDR3 has 14 amino acids. CDR1 SGHAT and CDR2 FQNNGV come from the germline V gene. CDR3 DNA: TGTGCCAGCAGCTTAGGGGGCCTGGGCTCCGAGCAGTACTTC. Translation gives CASSLGGLGSEQYF.

DNA for the CDR3: TGTGCCAGCAGTCGTAGCGGTCTTAGCACAGATACGCAGTATTTT. Translated: CASSRSGLSTDTQYF. The chain employs TRBV27 and TRBJ2-3; D is possibly TRBD2 (6 bases). The CDR3 has 15 amino acids. From germline, CDR1 is MNHEY and CDR2 SMNVEV (reference sequence). Trimming pared 5 bases from V and 0 bases from J, leaving 12 bases between.

The V gene is TRBV19, the J gene TRBJ1-4; 7 bases line up with TRBD1. Per the germline V gene, CDR1 is LNHDA and CDR2 is SQIVND (reference sequence). The CDR3 spans 13 residues. The V gene end was trimmed by 6 bases and the J gene end by 6 bases; junction bases not matched to a gene: 4. In DNA form, the CDR3 reads TGTGCCAGTAGAGGGGGCGGCTATGAAAAACTGTTTTTT. Translation: CASRGGGYEKLFF.

V and J are TRBV6-5 and TRBJ2-5, with D uncertain. Germline loops: CDR1 MNHEY, CDR2 SVGAGI. Between the trimmed V and J ends, which lost 5 bases and 0 bases, there was a span of 7 bases. The CDR3 has 13 amino acids. CDR3 nucleotides: TGTGCCAGCAGTACCCACAACCAAGAGACCCAGTACTTC. Protein product: CASSTHNQETQYF.

The V and J genes are TRBV5-1 and TRBJ2-7, with D maybe TRBD2 (6 bases). CDR3 length: 13 amino acids. V was trimmed by 5 bases and J by 0 bases, leaving 9 bases between them. The V gene's germline CDR1 is SGHRS and CDR2 YFSETQ. The CDR3 spells CASRGGFSYEQYF. The CDR3 DNA follows: TGCGCCAGCAGGGGGGGATTCTCCTACGAGCAGTACTTC.

CDR3 DNA: TGTGCCAGCAGTGAAGGGTCCAGCGCTTCAAACACCGGGGAGCTGTTTTTT. Protein sequence: CASSEGSSASNTGELFF. The genes are TRBV25-1 and TRBJ2-2; D unresolved. The CDR3 spans 17 residues. Looked up from germline, CDR1 is MGHDK and CDR2 is SYGVNS. V lost 2 bases and J 2 bases, leaving 15 bases between the germline ends.

This clone occurred once. The chain has TRBV4-3 and TRBJ2-3, with 10 bases that match TRBD2. The CDR3 totals 21 residues. Unmatched junction bases numbered 19, after V lost 0 bases and J lost 4 bases. The germline gives CDR1 LGHNA, CDR2 YSLEER. The DNA for the CDR3 is TGCGCCAGCAGCCAAGAAAGTTTTAGCGGGAGGTGGGGTGGGGGCGCAGATACGCAGTATTTT. As protein: CASSQESFSGRWGGGADTQYF.

J is TRBJ1-2 and V is TRBV5-6; 7 nucleotides agree with TRBD1. V dropped 2 bases and J dropped 1; count of bases not matched to a gene: 2. Germline-derived CDR1 and CDR2 are SGHDT and YYEEEE. The CDR3 sequence is 14 residues long. The CDR3 coding sequence is TGTGCCAGCAGCTTCGGACAGGATAACTATGGCTACACCTTC. Protein product: CASSFGQDNYGYTF.

The chain links TRBV4-1 to TRBJ1-4; D gene ambiguous. Germline assignment: CDR1 MGHRA and CDR2 YSYEKL. The ends were cut back, 2 bases at V and 5 bases at J, with 12 bases in the middle. CDR3 length equals 15 residues. The CDR3 coding sequence is TGCGCCAGCAGCCAAATCCTGGCCGGGAATGAAAAACTGTTTTTT. This translates into CASSQILAGNEKLFF.

The rearrangement joins TRBV27 to TRBJ2-3; 7 nucleotides match TRBD2. Per germline, CDR1 MNHEY and CDR2 SMNVEV (reference sequence). Germline trimming cut 5 bases from V and 4 bases from J; bases unmatched to any gene: 9. The CDR3 runs to 15 residues. CDR3 in amino acids: CASSEAGVSSDTQYF. The CDR3 DNA reads as TGTGCCAGCAGTGAGGCGGGGGTGAGCTCAGATACGCAGTATTTT.

The chain joins TRBV3-1 (or the pseudogene TRBV3-2) to TRBJ1-2; no definite D call. V was shortened by 1 base and J by 0 bases, with 6 bases between the two germline ends. Germline CDR1 LGHDT, CDR2 YNNKEL (reference sequence). The CDR3 is 14 residues long. The CDR3 DNA reads TGTGCCAGCAGCCAAGGCCCAGCTAACTATGGCTACACCTTC. Protein sequence: CASSQGPANYGYTF.

The chain recombines TRBV9 with TRBJ2-7; TRBD2 might be the D (5 bases). Per the germline V gene, CDR1 is SGDLS and CDR2 is YYNGEE. There are 14 residues in the CDR3. Trimming took off 4 bases at V and 2 bases at J, with 13 bases between the two ends. Here the CDR3 reads CASSRQVGTYEQYF. The CDR3, as DNA: TGTGCCAGCAGCAGGCAGGTCGGGACCTACGAGCAGTACTTC.

The CDR3 loop is CASSLAGGGYEQYF. CDR3 DNA sequence: TGTGCCAGCAGTTTAGCCGGCGGGGGATACGAGCAGTACTTC. The chain combines TRBV27 with TRBJ2-7, with 7 bases fitting TRBD2. This CDR3 is built from 14 residues. The junction had 5 bases not matched to a gene; V was cut back by 2 bases and J by 4 bases. Germline assignment: CDR1 MNHEY and CDR2 SMNVEV (reference sequence).